What follows are 17 T cell receptor beta chains derived from one specimen sequenced in a study of blood T cell repertoires in COVID-19. Profiled with immunoSEQ multiplex PCR; TCRdb holds only in-frame clones, not every one. The table has approximately 110,000 clones, around nine tenths seen once. Material: peripheral blood. The receptors stem from a man aged 50-59 years with COVID-19, enrolled during active disease.

The V gene is TRBV9, the J gene TRBJ1-1, with D possibly being TRBD1 (5 bases). The CDR3 consists of 15 residues. V was trimmed by 3 bases and J by 2 bases, leaving 14 bases between them. CDR1 and CDR2 from the germline V gene are SGDLS and YYNGEE. The CDR3 reads CASSAKGASNTEAFF. CDR3 bases: TGTGCCAGCAGCGCCAAAGGGGCCTCCAACACTGAAGCTTTCTTT.

The chain employs TRBV5-4 and TRBJ2-1, with TRBD1 identical over 7 bases. CDR1 SGHNT and CDR2 YYREEE come from the germline V gene (reference sequence). The V and J ends lost 4 bases and 4 bases, in that order; junction bases with no gene match: 8. CDR3 length equals 15 residues. DNA for the CDR3: TGTGCCAGCAGCCCTGGGACAGTCGGATACAATGAGCAGTTCTTC. It codes for CASSPGTVGYNEQFF.

The J gene is TRBJ2-3, the V gene TRBV3-1 (or the pseudogene TRBV3-2), with 7 positions matching TRBD1. This CDR3 comprises 14 residues. The junction had 2 bases not matched to a gene; V was cut back by 4 bases and J by 1 base. Germline V gene sequence: CDR1 LGHDT, CDR2 YNNKEL (reference sequence). The CDR3 here is CASSPGQRTDTQYF. CDR3 nucleotide sequence: TGTGCCAGCAGCCCGGGACAGCGCACAGATACGCAGTATTTT.

The rearrangement links TRBV24-1 to TRBJ2-7; no clear D gene. The CDR3 loop spans 18 amino acids. V dropped 2 bases and J dropped 5 bases, with 24 bases sitting between them. CDR1 KGHDR and CDR2 SFDVKD come from the germline V gene. The CDR3, as DNA: TGTGCCACCAGTGATTACCCCCCCTCTCTCTCACAATACGACGAGCAGTACGTC. It yields the protein CATSDYPPSLSQYDEQYV.

The chain recombines TRBV6-5 with TRBJ2-1; D remains ambiguous. CDR1 is MNHEY and CDR2 is SVGAGI in the germline V gene. The V end was cut by 0 bases, the J end by 5 bases, with 14 bases between. There are 16 residues in the CDR3. This chain's CDR3 is CASSYSRLFYDNEQFF. CDR3 DNA: TGTGCCAGCAGTTACTCGAGGCTTTTCTATGACAATGAGCAGTTCTTC.

The chain joins TRBV4-3 to TRBJ2-7; 11 bases are a match to TRBD2. The trim removed 4 bases at V and 3 bases at J, leaving 5 bases unmatched. The CDR3 extends over 15 amino acids. Germline lookup yields CDR1 LGHNA and CDR2 YSLEER. CDR3: CASSPRLAGIYEQYF. The CDR3 region has the DNA TGCGCCAGCAGCCCACGACTAGCGGGAATCTACGAGCAGTACTTC.

The CDR3 DNA is TGTGCCAGCAGCGTAGGAACAGGGTGGGGGACCCAGTACTTC. It codes for CASSVGTGWGTQYF. The V call is TRBV9, the J call TRBJ2-5, with a weak D call TRBD1 (6 bases). CDR1 and CDR2 (germline): SGDLS, YYNGEE. The V and J ends lost 0 bases and 7 bases respectively, with 13 bases between them. The CDR3 consists of 14 residues.

The sample holds one count of this clone. The genes are TRBV4-1 and TRBJ2-5; possible D gene TRBD2, 6 bases. This CDR3 region has 18 residues. V was pared by 2 bases and J by 1 base, with 20 bases between. Germline CDR1 is MGHRA and CDR2 is YSYEKL. CDR3 region: CASSQRDGLARIQETQYF. The CDR3 DNA reads TGCGCCAGCAGCCAAAGGGATGGGCTAGCGAGAATCCAAGAGACCCAGTACTTC.

CDR3 sequence reads: CASSPGAGGPSTQYF. The CDR3, as DNA: TGTGCCAGCAGCCCGGGGGCAGGGGGCCCTAGTACGCAGTATTTT. The chain uses TRBV7-9 and TRBJ2-3, with 8 bases aligning to TRBD1. The V segment lost 5 bases and the J segment 8 bases; nucleotides outside the gene matches: 12. Germline V gene data show CDR1 as SEHNR and CDR2 as FQNEAQ (reference sequence). The CDR3 is made up of 15 amino acids.

The chain links TRBV27 to TRBJ2-1; tentatively, D is TRBD1 (6 bases). The germline gives CDR1 MNHEY, CDR2 SMNVEV (reference sequence). Trimming removed 2 bases from V and 9 bases from J, with 14 bases in between. The length of the CDR3 is 14 residues. For the CDR3, the DNA is TGTGCCAGCAGTTTAAGCCCTCACAGGGCTGAGCAGTTCTTC. It codes for CASSLSPHRAEQFF.

The V call is TRBV9, the J call TRBJ2-3; 7 nucleotides align to TRBD1. Trimming at V came to 2 bases and at J to 14 bases, leaving 14 bases not matched to a gene. CDR1 is SGDLS, CDR2 YYNGEE, per germline. This CDR3 has 14 residues. The CDR3, as DNA: TGTGCCAGCAGCGTCGGGGACAGCCCGTCGGCGGTGTATTTT. It encodes CASSVGDSPSAVYF. Variable domain in full (rest from reference TRBV9 and TRBJ2-3): DSGVTQTPKHLITATGQRVTLRCSPRSGDLSVYWYQQSLDQGLQFLIQYYNGEERAKGNILERFSAQQFPDLHSELNLSSLELGDSALYFCASSVGDSPSAVYFGPGTRLTVL.

The V and J genes are TRBV10-3 and TRBJ2-7; possibly TRBD1 for D (6 bases). The ends were cut back, 1 base at V and 3 bases at J, with 10 bases in the middle. The length of the CDR3 is 14 residues. CDR1 ENHRY and CDR2 SYGVKD come from the germline V gene. CDR3 sequence: CAISELQDSYEQYF. CDR3 in DNA: TGTGCCATCAGTGAGTTACAGGACAGCTACGAGCAGTACTTC.

The gene calls are TRBV4-3 and TRBJ1-3, with no clear D. This CDR3 comprises 17 residues. V lost 0 bases and J lost 0, with 12 bases in between. Per the germline V gene, CDR1 is LGHNA and CDR2 is YSLEER. This chain's CDR3 is CASSQDTPTGSGNTIYF. For the CDR3, the DNA is TGCGCCAGCAGCCAAGATACCCCAACCGGCTCTGGAAACACCATATATTTT.

This clone was detected only a few times. This chain uses TRBV2 with TRBJ2-3, with TRBD2 matching over 11 bases. CDR1 and CDR2 (germline): SNHLY, FYNNEI. The CDR3 totals 13 residues. The V gene end was trimmed by 11 bases and the J gene end by 0 bases; junction bases not matched to a gene: 1. Here the CDR3 DNA reads TGTGCCCGGACTAGCGGGAGCACAGATACGCAGTATTTT. Amino acids: CARTSGSTDTQYF. Complete variable domain (other parts from reference TRBV2 and TRBJ2-3): EPEVTQTPSHQVTQMGQEVILRCVPISNHLYFYWYRQILGQKVEFLVSFYNNEISEKSEIFDDQFSVERPDGSNFTLKIRSTKLEDSAMYFCARTSGSTDTQYFGPGTRLTVL.

This clone was recorded only once. The V gene is TRBV11-2, the J gene TRBJ2-3, with D perhaps matching TRBD1 (5 bases). Germline CDR1 is SGHAT and CDR2 is FQNNGV. The CDR3 runs to 14 residues. The V and J ends lost 7 bases and 0 bases respectively, with 11 bases between them. CDR3 coding DNA: TGTGCCAGCAACTGGGGCGTTAGCACAGATACGCAGTATTTT. Translation gives CASNWGVSTDTQYF.

The chain employs TRBV7-9 and TRBJ2-7; 7 positions match TRBD1. The CDR3 runs to 12 residues. CDR1 SEHNR and CDR2 FQNEAQ come from the germline V gene (reference sequence). The J segment lost 6 bases and the V segment lost 4 bases, leaving 3 bases of the junction unmatched. The CDR3: CASSSHRGEQYV. CDR3 DNA: TGTGCCAGCAGCTCCCACAGGGGCGAGCAGTACGTC.

The rearrangement uses TRBV29-1 and TRBJ2-3; the match to TRBD1 covers 8 bases. The CDR3 is made up of 11 amino acids. J gave up 6 bases and V 5 bases, and 1 base lay outside the gene matches. Germline CDR1 reads SQVTM; CDR2 reads ANQGSEA. CDR3 sequence (DNA): TGCAGCGTTCGGACAGGGGATACGCAGTATTTT. Translated: CSVRTGDTQYF.